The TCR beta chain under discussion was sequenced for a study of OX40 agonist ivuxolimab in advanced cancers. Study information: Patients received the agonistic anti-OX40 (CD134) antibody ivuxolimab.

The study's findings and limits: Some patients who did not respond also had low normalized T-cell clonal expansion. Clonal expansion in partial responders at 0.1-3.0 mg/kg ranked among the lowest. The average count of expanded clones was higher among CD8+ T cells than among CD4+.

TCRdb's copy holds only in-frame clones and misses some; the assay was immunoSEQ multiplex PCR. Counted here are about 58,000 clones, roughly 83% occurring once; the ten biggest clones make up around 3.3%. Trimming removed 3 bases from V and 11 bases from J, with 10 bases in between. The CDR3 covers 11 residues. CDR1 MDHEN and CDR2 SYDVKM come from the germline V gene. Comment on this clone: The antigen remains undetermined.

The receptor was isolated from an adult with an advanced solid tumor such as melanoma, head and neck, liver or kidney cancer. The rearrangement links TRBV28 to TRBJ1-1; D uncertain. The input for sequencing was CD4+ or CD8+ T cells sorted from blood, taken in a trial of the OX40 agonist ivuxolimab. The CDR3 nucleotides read TGTGCCAGCAGTTTTTTACTCGATGCTTTCTTT. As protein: CASSFLLDAFF.